The 13 T cell receptor beta chains presented below share a single source sample, sequenced in a study of cytomegalovirus exposure and HLA in healthy donors. PCR involved 60 Vbeta and 13 Jbeta primers. Sequenced by immunoSEQ multiplex PCR; TCRdb stores in-frame clones only, minus some. The repertoire table contains 90,000 to 130,000 clones. Sequenced: PBMCs. The receptors derive from a man in his forties or fifties in good health and CMV-seropositive.

The chain is built from TRBV5-4 and TRBJ2-5; maybe TRBD1 (5 bases). The J call may be wrong; the DNA end is better matched by TRBJ2-7. Germline V gene sequence: CDR1 SGHNT, CDR2 YYREEE (reference sequence). The CDR3 is made up of 13 amino acids. CDR3 loop: CASSDHRSYEQYF. CDR3 sequence (DNA): TGTGCCAGCAGCGATCACAGGTCCTACGAGCAGTACTTC.

V usage is TRBV9 and J usage is TRBJ2-7; D gene ambiguous. Trimming stripped 0 bases from V and 3 bases from J, with 16 bases between. Germline-derived CDR1 and CDR2 are SGDLS and YYNGEE. The CDR3 spans 16 residues. In DNA form, the CDR3 reads TGTGCCAGCAGCGTAGCTCTGAGCGCGAACAACTACGAGCAGTACTTC. Amino acid sequence: CASSVALSANNYEQYF.

The CDR3 DNA is TGCGCCAGCAGCTTTCCGGGACTAGTGAGCACAGATACGCAGTATTTT. It is translated as CASSFPGLVSTDTQYF. The chain couples TRBV5-1 to TRBJ2-3; 8 nucleotides agree with TRBD2. Per the germline V gene, CDR1 is SGHRS and CDR2 is YFSETQ. V shed 2 bases, J shed 0 bases, and the junction held 5 bases outside the gene matches. This CDR3 is 16 amino acids long.

The chain carries TRBV10-3 and TRBJ1-4; D may be TRBD1 (5 bases). Per germline, CDR1 ENHRY and CDR2 SYGVKD. Trimming removed 10 bases from V and 0 bases from J, with 12 bases in between. CDR3 size: 14 residues. Here the CDR3 reads CATGNRATNEKLFF. CDR3 nucleotide sequence: TGTGCCACAGGGAATAGAGCAACTAATGAAAAACTGTTTTTT.

The V gene is TRBV6-1, the J gene TRBJ2-7, with 10 nucleotides matching TRBD2. The CDR3 sequence is 15 residues long. Germline CDR1 reads MNHNS; CDR2 reads SASEGT. The junction had 9 bases not matched to a gene; V was cut back by 7 bases and J by 3 bases. The DNA of the CDR3 is TGTGCCAGCAAGGAGGGGACTAGCGCGTACTACGAGCAGTACTTC. Protein product: CASKEGTSAYYEQYF.

J is TRBJ1-3 and V is TRBV10-3; D is undetermined. Germline V lookup: CDR1 ENHRY, CDR2 SYGVKD. V was trimmed by 8 bases and J by 2 bases, leaving 19 bases between them. The CDR3 consists of 16 residues. This CDR3 is CAIGGEEAFPGNTIYF. CDR3 nucleotides: TGTGCCATCGGTGGGGAGGAAGCCTTTCCTGGAAACACCATATATTTT.

The chain couples TRBV15 to TRBJ2-7; D may be TRBD1 (5 bases). The germline V and J ends were trimmed by 1 base and 5 bases, with 15 bases remaining between them. Germline V gene sequence: CDR1 LNHNV, CDR2 YYDKDF (reference sequence). This CDR3 comprises 15 residues. CDR3 sequence (DNA): TGTGCCACCAGCAGAGGGGGCACCACCCCCAACGAGCAGTACTTC. Protein sequence: CATSRGGTTPNEQYF. Filled out from reference TRBV15 and TRBJ2-7, the complete variable domain reads DAMVIQNPRYQVTQFGKPVTLSCSQTLNHNVMYWYQQKSSQAPKLLFHYYDKDFNNEADTPDNFQSRRPNTSFCFLDIRSPGLGDTAMYLCATSRGGTTPNEQYFGPGTRLTVT.

This chain joins TRBV27 and TRBJ1-1; D is ambiguous. With 4 bases removed from V and 1 base from J, the gap between germline ends came to 13 bases. This CDR3 has 15 residues. The germline V gene encodes CDR1 MNHEY and CDR2 SMNVEV (reference sequence). The CDR3: CASSYGFGPNTEAFF. The CDR3 DNA reads as TGTGCCAGCAGTTACGGTTTTGGTCCGAACACTGAAGCTTTCTTT.

The chain joins TRBV5-5 to TRBJ2-1; 8 bases fit TRBD1. This CDR3 spans 16 amino acids. Trimming at V came to 2 bases and at J to 5 bases, leaving 9 bases not matched to a gene. Germline V gene lookup returns CDR1 SGHKS and CDR2 YYEKEE (reference sequence). The CDR3 DNA reads as TGTGCCAGCAGCTTACCCGGACAGGGTTGGAACAATGAGCAGTTCTTC. Its protein product is CASSLPGQGWNNEQFF.

The V call is TRBV9, the J call TRBJ2-3; a weak D match, TRBD2 (6 bases). CDR1 and CDR2 from the germline V gene are SGDLS and YYNGEE. V was clipped by 3 bases and J by 0 bases, with 11 bases between them. This CDR3 comprises 15 residues. The CDR3 here is CASSARDWSTDTQYF. In nucleotides, the CDR3 is TGTGCCAGCAGCGCCCGGGACTGGAGCACAGATACGCAGTATTTT.

The V call is TRBV5-6, the J call TRBJ2-2, with 11 nucleotides matching TRBD1. The CDR3 contains 15 residues. V lost 4 bases to trimming and J lost 4 bases; unmatched junction nucleotides: 3. CDR1 and CDR2 (germline): SGHDT, YYEEEE. The CDR3: CASSAGTGGTGELFF. DNA for the CDR3: TGTGCCAGCAGCGCCGGGACAGGGGGCACCGGGGAGCTGTTTTTT.

The CDR3: CASSGLPGLAGVSYEQYF. CDR3 bases: TGTGCCAGCAGCGGACTGCCGGGACTAGCGGGAGTTTCCTACGAGCAGTACTTC. The chain links TRBV2 to TRBJ2-7; 14 bases match TRBD2. The CDR3 loop spans 18 amino acids. V gave up 6 bases and J gave up 1 base; unmatched junction bases: 11. The germline CDR1 and CDR2 sequences are SNHLY and FYNNEI.

The chain links TRBV11-2 to TRBJ2-1; 7 positions agree with TRBD1. Per germline, CDR1 SGHAT and CDR2 FQNNGV. V gave up 5 bases and J gave up 8 bases; unmatched junction bases: 9. The CDR3 covers 14 residues. For the CDR3, the DNA is TGTGCCAGCAGCAGAGACAGGGTTTACGATGAGCAGTTCTTC. Protein sequence: CASSRDRVYDEQFF.